This record looks at one T cell receptor beta chain sequence and its context. Its cognate antigen is unknown. Survey-level TCR-beta sequencing used DNA from CEF-cultured naive and memory CD4+ T cells. Using immunoSEQ multiplex PCR, the repertoire was profiled, and TCRdb retains in-frame clones only, with some absent. The table has 40,000 to 50,000 clones, under 90% seen once. This entry comes from a study of CD4 T cells in relation to SARS-CoV-2 and coronaviruses. Study as a whole: ViraFEST: approximately 10-day antigen culture of PBMCs, then TCR beta CDR3 sequencing. Patient ages ranged from roughly 20 to 80, median 38.

The V end lost 8 bases, the J end lost 5 bases, and 13 bases lay between the germline ends. Germline-derived CDR1 and CDR2 are SNHLY and FYNNEI. The CDR3 totals 13 residues. The receptor's source is an adult with COVID-19. The chain has TRBV2 and TRBJ2-1; D perhaps matches TRBD2 (6 bases). The sample taken for sequencing was naive CD4+ T cells from PBMCs, cultured in vitro. The subset was: naive CD4+ T cells isolated by negative enrichment. The CDR3 DNA reads as TGTGCCAGCGGCCTGACTAGGGACAATGAGCAGTTCTTC. The encoded protein is CASGLTRDNEQFF.